This T cell receptor (beta chain) emerged from a study of metastatic and nonmetastatic thyroid tumors. Study overall: Both malignant and benign thyroid patients supplied peripheral blood and tumor or nodule tissue samples, across which the repertoires of these patients were then compared.

This clone was counted many times. TCRdb re-called the PCR reads via MiXCR. Among tens of thousands of clones listed, roughly 15% were seen once. Before thyroid surgery, none of the patients had received any treatment. This sequence was found in a female donor with papillary thyroid cancer or a benign thyroid nodule (not recorded which). Some clones in this sample may be carry-over from other donors' samples. Sequencing was done on a sample of blood.

The CDR3 nucleotides read TGTGCCAGTAGTGCCTTCGGGGCGGAGGACGATGAGCAGTTCTTC. Its translation: CASSAFGAEDDEQFF. This chain connects TRBV19 to TRBJ2-1; either TRBD1 or TRBD2 may fit D (5 bases each). Looked up from germline, CDR1 is LNHDA and CDR2 is SQIVND (reference sequence). Deletions cut 5 bases from V and 8 bases from J, with 19 bases between. The CDR3 contains 15 residues.